This T cell receptor (beta chain) comes out of a study of blood T cells in healthy people across ages. This CDR3 spans 16 amino acids. Trimming removed 7 bases from V and 5 bases from J; junction bases left unmatched: 16. The V gene's germline CDR1 is MNHNS and CDR2 SASEGT. Primers used in a second PCR of about 7 to 12 cycles were a sample-barcoded 5' primer and a J-beta primer mix. TCRdb reprocessed the 5' RACE reads with MiXCR, giving one entry per CDR3 protein. The sample has hundreds of thousands of distinct CDR3 sequences; approximately 26% are singletons. These sequences were also reported in another study, on T cells of mothers and their children.

The TCR comes from a boy aged 2 to 10 in good health. The sample consisted of blood. The chain carries TRBV6-1 and TRBJ2-5; 7 bases agree with TRBD1. The CDR3 DNA reads TGTGCCAGCACCCAAAAACTAGGGGACAGCACGGAGACCCAGTACTTC. Encoded protein: CASTQKLGDSTETQYF.